The 15 T cell receptor beta chains given below trace back to one sample, sequenced in a study of T cell repertoires in cytomegalovirus infection. TCRdb itself ran the reads through MiXCR, one entry per CDR3 protein. The repertoire holds about 740,000 distinct CDR3 sequences, with 35% to 45% as singletons. Sequencing was performed on PBMCs. Receptors originate from a human donor in good health (CMV status not recorded). Some clones in this sample may be carry-over from other donors' samples.

About this clonotype itself: At one boundary the junction diverges from the germline segment, which might be a read error. This CDR3 reads CASSQWWGNYSPFHF. CDR3 sequence (DNA): TGCGCCAGCAGCCAGTGGTGGGGTAATTATTCACCCTTCCACTTT. The V and J genes are TRBV4-1 and TRBJ1-6; D remains ambiguous. The CDR3 covers 15 residues. CDR1 MGHRA and CDR2 YSYEKL come from the germline V gene.

The chain joins TRBV19 to TRBJ2-1; 8 bases are a match to TRBD1. CDR1 LNHDA and CDR2 SQIVND come from the germline V gene (reference sequence). The CDR3 length is 16 residues. With 3 bases clipped from V and 8 bases from J, the junction kept 12 bases outside the gene matches. The CDR3 DNA reads TGTGCCAGTAGTATGGGGTCAGGGGGCCCCGGTTATGAGCAGTTCTTC. It specifies CASSMGSGGPGYEQFF.

This clonotype appeared a few times. J is TRBJ1-1 and V is TRBV6-6, with TRBD1 as a possible D gene (5 bases). Germline V lookup: CDR1 MNHNY, CDR2 SVGAGI (reference sequence). Trimming stripped 0 bases from V and 4 bases from J, with 9 bases between. This CDR3 region has 14 residues. Written as DNA, the CDR3 is TGTGCCAGCAGTTACTCGCTGGGACCCACTGAAGCTTTCTTT. Protein sequence: CASSYSLGPTEAFF.

V usage is TRBV19 and J usage is TRBJ1-5; D possibly corresponds to TRBD1 (5 bases). The V gene lost 5 bases and the J gene lost 12 bases, with 20 bases spanning the gap. The CDR3 sequence is 14 residues long. Germline lookup yields CDR1 LNHDA and CDR2 SQIVND (reference sequence). The CDR3 sequence is CASSAPGTQPGQHF. The CDR3 DNA reads TGTGCCAGTAGTGCCCCCGGGACGCAGCCCGGCCAGCATTTT.

This sequence joins TRBV28 and TRBJ1-1, with D possibly TRBD1 on 6 matching bases. Germline V CDR1 and CDR2: MDHEN, SYDVKM. This CDR3 is built from 18 residues. V lost 7 bases and J lost 1, with 25 bases in between. In DNA form, the CDR3 reads TGTGCCAGCATTCAAAGAGGGGGGGGTAGGTTGGGGAACACTGAAGCTTTCTTT. It encodes CASIQRGGGRLGNTEAFF.

This clonotype has a handful of counts. The rearrangement joins TRBV12-3 or TRBV12-4 to TRBJ1-1; TRBD1 matches 8 bases. This CDR3 region has 18 residues. The V gene end was trimmed by 4 bases and the J gene end by 0 bases; junction bases not matched to a gene: 13. DNA for the CDR3: TGTGCCAGCAGTTACCGGACAGGGAGAGGCGGCGTGAACACTGAAGCTTTCTTT. Its protein is CASSYRTGRGGVNTEAFF.

The chain uses TRBV19 and TRBJ1-2, with TRBD1 matching over 7 bases. CDR3 size: 14 residues. J was trimmed by 7 bases and V by 6 bases; bases with no gene match: 11. Germline V lookup: CDR1 LNHDA, CDR2 SQIVND (reference sequence). This CDR3 reads CASRETGQTFGYTF. In DNA form, the CDR3 reads TGTGCCAGTAGAGAGACGGGACAGACCTTTGGCTACACCTTC.

DNA for the CDR3: TGTGCCAGCAGCTTAAGAGCAGTCTACAATGAGCAGTTCTTC. Translation: CASSLRAVYNEQFF. This sequence joins TRBV7-8 and TRBJ2-1; D is undetermined. V lost 2 bases to trimming and J lost 3 bases, with 8 bases between them. Germline loops: CDR1 SGHVS, CDR2 FQNEAQ. The CDR3 extends over 14 amino acids.

The V gene is TRBV7-4, the J gene TRBJ2-3; D is tentatively TRBD1 or TRBD2 (5 bases each). Germline V gene lookup returns CDR1 SGHVT and CDR2 SQSDAQ. CDR3 length: 14 amino acids. V was pared by 2 bases and J by 4 bases, with 10 bases between. The CDR3: CASSLPRGADTQYF. The CDR3 nucleotides read TGTGCCAGCAGCTTACCTCGGGGCGCAGATACGCAGTATTTT.

The genes are TRBV24-1 and TRBJ2-2; no definite D call. CDR1 and CDR2 from the germline V gene are KGHDR and SFDVKD. The V end lost 1 base, the J end lost 1 base, and 9 bases lay between the germline ends. The CDR3 runs 16 residues. The CDR3 nucleotides are TGTGCCACCAGTGATTTAAAGGGCAGGAACACCGGGGAGCTGTTTTTT. This sequence encodes CATSDLKGRNTGELFF.

This clonotype has at least ten counts. The V call is TRBV7-8, the J call TRBJ2-7, with D perhaps matching TRBD1 or TRBD2 (5 bases each). Germline V gene data show CDR1 as SGHVS and CDR2 as FQNEAQ. The V gene lost 1 base and the J gene lost 3 bases, with 10 bases spanning the gap. The CDR3 sequence is 14 residues long. CDR3 residues: CASSLVVGDYEQYF. The CDR3 DNA is TGTGCCAGCAGCTTAGTAGTGGGGGACTACGAGCAGTACTTC.

The V and J genes are TRBV30 and TRBJ1-1; 9 bases map to TRBD1. The junction had 15 bases not matched to a gene; V was cut back by 1 base and J by 6 bases. The CDR3 runs 17 residues. CDR1 is GTSNPN and CDR2 is SVGIG in the germline V gene (reference sequence). In DNA, the CDR3 is TGTGCCTGGAGTGACGACAGGTCGGGGACAGGGTTTTCTGAAGCTTTCTTT. Its protein product is CAWSDDRSGTGFSEAFF.

CDR3 residues: CASSRGDRGNQPQHF. CDR3 sequence (DNA): TGTGCCAGTAGTAGAGGTGACAGGGGCAATCAGCCCCAGCATTTT. The chain has TRBV19 and TRBJ1-5; 7 nucleotides agree with TRBD1. CDR3 length equals 15 residues. Trimming at V came to 4 bases and at J to 2 bases, leaving 5 bases not matched to a gene. Germline CDR1 reads LNHDA; CDR2 reads SQIVND (reference sequence).

This chain connects TRBV7-6 to TRBJ2-7; D remains unclear. V lost 5 bases and J lost 4, with 12 bases in between. The CDR3 extends over 13 amino acids. The V gene's germline CDR1 is SGHVS and CDR2 FNYEAQ. CDR3 in amino acids: CASSAGPTYEQYF. In DNA, the CDR3 is TGTGCCAGCAGCGCTGGACCGACTTACGAGCAGTACTTC.

The J gene is TRBJ1-2, the V gene TRBV2; 9 nucleotides align to TRBD1. The CDR3 has 12 amino acids. The junction had 5 bases not matched to a gene; V was cut back by 6 bases and J by 9 bases. Germline CDR1 is SNHLY and CDR2 is FYNNEI. The CDR3 nucleotides are TGTGCCAGCAGGGGGGACAGGGACAGCTACACCTTC. Its translation: CASRGDRDSYTF.